The 26 T cell receptor beta chains below were found in one sample sequenced in a study of lung T cells in sarcoidosis with Löfgren's syndrome. MiXCR, run by TCRdb on the reads, gives a single entry per CDR3 protein. The sample holds about 19,000 distinct CDR3 sequences, roughly 22% seen once. Source material: CD4+ T cells from PBMCs. All receptors come from a human donor with sarcoidosis (Löfgren's syndrome or another form), or a control subject (not recorded which).

This clonotype appeared once. Mismatch with germline at one junction end may stem from a read error. The chain is built from TRBV19 and TRBJ2-3, with D maybe TRBD2 (5 bases). CDR3 length equals 17 residues. The germline V gene has CDR1 LNHDA and CDR2 SQIVND (reference sequence). CDR3 sequence: CANSALAGVGYTDTQYF. CDR3 bases: TGTGCCAATAGTGCCCTGGCCGGGGTGGGGTACACAGATACGCAGTATTTT.

Comments on this clonotype: A much larger clone differs from this one at a single base, so this may be a read error. The chain combines TRBV10-3 with TRBJ2-3; 7 bases map to TRBD1. The length of the CDR3 is 15 residues. Germline V gives CDR1 ENHRY, CDR2 SYGVKD. J gave up 5 bases and V 3 bases, and 8 bases lay outside the gene matches. The chain's CDR3 is CAISDETGLLDTQYF. CDR3 DNA: TGTGCCATCAGTGACGAGACAGGGTTGTTAGATACGCAGTATTTT.

V usage is TRBV6-4 and J usage is TRBJ2-1, with D possibly being TRBD1 (5 bases). The CDR3 loop spans 14 amino acids. V was clipped by 4 bases and J by 5 bases, with 12 bases between them. The germline V gene has CDR1 MRHNA and CDR2 SNTAGT. The CDR3: CASSVGQGNNEQFF. Written as DNA, the CDR3 is TGTGCCAGCAGTGTGGGGCAGGGAAACAATGAGCAGTTCTTC.

This clonotype has a single count. A much larger clone sits a single nucleotide away, making a read error possible. The chain joins TRBV5-6 to TRBJ2-5, with 11 nucleotides matching TRBD2. The V segment lost 3 bases and the J segment 5 bases; nucleotides outside the gene matches: 12. CDR3 length equals 17 residues. From germline, CDR1 is SGHDT and CDR2 YYEEEE. Here the CDR3 reads CASSSSSGRRPQETQYF. CDR3 bases: TGTGCCAGCAGCTCCTCTAGCGGGAGGCGACCACAGGAGACCCAGTACTTC.

Worth noting for this clonotype: Germline is not matched at one junction end, which may reflect a read error. This sequence joins TRBV4-3 and TRBJ2-4; possibly TRBD2 for D (7 bases). Germline values: CDR1 LGHNA, CDR2 YSLEER. This CDR3 is built from 16 residues. As DNA, the CDR3 is TGCGCCAGCGGCCAATGGTTGGGCGGGGGCCTAAACATTCAGTACTTC. As protein: CASGQWLGGGLNIQYF.

Comment on this clonotype: One base away lies a much larger clone, so this may be a sequencing read error. V is TRBV7-9 and J is TRBJ2-7; D could derive from TRBD1 or TRBD2 (6 bases each). Between the trimmed V and J ends, which lost 4 bases and 9 bases, there was a span of 19 bases. The CDR3 has 14 amino acids. From germline, CDR1 is SEHNR and CDR2 FQNEAQ (reference sequence). CDR3 sequence (DNA): TGTGCCAGCAGCTCGTCCGGGGGCGTATCAACGCAGTACTTC. Amino acid sequence: CASSSSGGVSTQYF.

This clonotype is categorized as medium-sized. The chain recombines TRBV20-1 with TRBJ1-6, with TRBD1 as a possible D gene (5 bases). V shed 1 base and J shed 7 bases, with 17 bases lying between them. The CDR3 loop spans 16 amino acids. Germline-derived CDR1 and CDR2 are DFQATT and SNEGSKA (reference sequence). Here the CDR3 DNA reads TGCAGTGCTAGAGTTCCTCCCGGGACCGGGAATTCACCCCTCCACTTT. Protein product: CSARVPPGTGNSPLHF.

The V and J genes are TRBV20-1 and TRBJ1-1, with no clear D. The ends were cut back, 1 base at V and 4 bases at J, with 19 bases in the middle. The CDR3 runs to 16 residues. The germline gives CDR1 DFQATT, CDR2 SNEGSKA (reference sequence). CDR3 region: CSARGVKEGSSTEAFF. CDR3 DNA: TGCAGTGCTAGAGGGGTTAAGGAGGGCTCTAGCACTGAAGCTTTCTTT.

Comments on this clonotype: Given a much more abundant clone one base away, this may be a read error. J is TRBJ1-2 and V is TRBV2; 9 bases agree with TRBD1. The CDR3 is 14 amino acids. Germline loops: CDR1 SNHLY, CDR2 FYNNEI. The CDR3 DNA is TGTACCAGCAGTGAACAGGGGGCAAACTATGGCTACACCTTC. Amino acid sequence: CTSSEQGANYGYTF.

At least ten counts were recorded for this clonotype. The chain couples TRBV7-9 to TRBJ2-5; D is uncertain. Trimming took 5 bases from V and 1 from J, leaving 11 bases between them. This CDR3 spans 14 amino acids. Germline CDR1 SEHNR, CDR2 FQNEAQ (reference sequence). The CDR3 region has the DNA TGTGCCAGCAGCCCCACTTACAGCCAAGAGACCCAGTACTTC. Translation gives CASSPTYSQETQYF.

This clonotype appeared a single time. One end of the junction does not line up with germline, which may come from a read error. V is TRBV28 and J is TRBJ1-5; D might be TRBD1 (6 bases). This CDR3 is built from 15 residues. Per the germline V gene, CDR1 is MDHEN and CDR2 is SYDVKM. The CDR3: CASRWTVNSNRPQHF. CDR3 nucleotide sequence: TGTGCCAGCAGGTGGACAGTAAATAGCAATCGGCCCCAGCATTTT.

This clonotype was found many times. The chain links TRBV3-1 to TRBJ2-7, with TRBD2 matching 7 bases. V was clipped by 1 base and J by 1 base; unmatched bases: 4. The CDR3 length is 15 residues. Looked up from germline, CDR1 is LGHDT and CDR2 is YNNKEL (reference sequence). The DNA of the CDR3 is TGTGCCAGCAGCCAAGTTCCTAGCGGATCCTACGAGCAGTACTTC. Amino acid sequence: CASSQVPSGSYEQYF.

A word on this clonotype: It may be a read error: a sequence one base away is much more abundant. This sequence joins TRBV3-1 and TRBJ2-2; tentative D call: TRBD2 (6 bases). Germline V gene lookup returns CDR1 LGHDT and CDR2 YNNKEL (reference sequence). This CDR3 has 15 amino acids. The CDR3 is CASSPGLSNTGALFF. Written as DNA, the CDR3 is TGTGCCAGCAGCCCGGGACTCTCGAACACCGGGGCGCTGTTTTTT.

Details on this clonotype: This sequence may be a read error, since a much larger clone differs from it by one base. This chain joins TRBV12-3 or TRBV12-4 and TRBJ1-1, with 7 bases that match TRBD1. The CDR3 loop spans 15 amino acids. V lost 0 bases to trimming and J lost 8 bases; unmatched junction nucleotides: 9. CDR3 DNA sequence: TGTGCCAGCAGTTTAGCGGGACAGATCAAAGACGAAGCTTTCTTT. Its protein product is CASSLAGQIKDEAFF.

This clonotype came up many times. The CDR3 nucleotides read TGTGCCAGCAGTTTAAAGGGGACCGGCACTGAAGCTTTCTTT. This sequence encodes CASSLKGTGTEAFF. V is TRBV12-3 or TRBV12-4 and J is TRBJ1-1; possibly TRBD1 for D (5 bases). Trimming stripped 2 bases from V and 4 bases from J, with 11 bases between. There are 14 residues in the CDR3.

This clonotype is medium-sized in the sample. This chain connects TRBV20-1 to TRBJ2-7; D might be TRBD2 (6 bases). In germline, CDR1 is DFQATT, CDR2 SNEGSKA (reference sequence). Trimming took 5 bases from V and 3 from J, leaving 14 bases between them. The CDR3 is 13 amino acids. CDR3 coding DNA: TGCAGTGCTTCTACGGGACTGAGCTACGAGCAGTACTTC. Its protein is CSASTGLSYEQYF.

By frequency in the sample, this clonotype is medium-sized. V is TRBV28 and J is TRBJ2-3, with a tentative D call TRBD1 (6 bases). Germline assignment: CDR1 MDHEN and CDR2 SYDVKM. V dropped 7 bases and J dropped 3 bases, with 11 bases sitting between them. CDR3 length: 13 amino acids. Here the CDR3 DNA reads TGTGCCAGCATCCTAACAGGGACAGATACGCAGTATTTT. Protein product: CASILTGTDTQYF.

In its sample, this clonotype was seen many times. This chain joins TRBV5-1 and TRBJ2-2; D gene unclear. This CDR3 is built from 15 residues. Deletions cut 0 bases from V and 1 base from J, with 7 bases between. Per the germline V gene, CDR1 is SGHRS and CDR2 is YFSETQ. The CDR3: CASSLAAGNTGELFF. CDR3 DNA sequence: TGCGCCAGCAGCTTGGCGGCAGGGAACACCGGGGAGCTGTTTTTT.

In its sample, this clonotype was seen many times. This sequence joins TRBV18 and TRBJ2-1, with TRBD1 matching 8 bases. The CDR3 length is 15 residues. The junction had 2 bases not matched to a gene; V was cut back by 3 bases and J by 1 base. Germline V gives CDR1 KGHSH, CDR2 LQKENI. DNA of the CDR3: TGTGCCAGCTCACCCACAGGGGGGTCCTACAATGAGCAGTTCTTC. It specifies CASSPTGGSYNEQFF. Looking up the rest from reference TRBV18 and TRBJ2-1 gives the full variable domain: NAGVMQNPRHLVRRRGQEARLRCSPMKGHSHVYWYRQLPEEGLKFMVYLQKENIIDESGMPKERFSAEFPKEGPSILRIQQVVRGDSAAYFCASSPTGGSYNEQFFGPGTRLTVL.

The chain's CDR3 is CASSGLAGGVDTQYF. CDR3 coding DNA: TGTGCCAGCAGCGGACTAGCGGGAGGGGTGGATACGCAGTATTTT. The chain employs TRBV5-4 and TRBJ2-3; 15 nucleotides line up with TRBD2. The CDR3 contains 15 residues. J lost 6 bases, V lost 4 bases, and 3 bases had no gene match. CDR1 and CDR2 from the germline V gene are SGHNT and YYREEE (reference sequence).

With respect to this clonotype: Given a much more abundant clone one base away, this may be a read error. The chain couples TRBV12-3 or TRBV12-4 to TRBJ2-3; 9 bases match TRBD2. CDR3 length equals 15 residues. The CDR3 loop is CASSLVAGDADTRYF. The CDR3 bases are TGTGCCAGCAGTTTAGTAGCGGGAGACGCAGATACGCGGTATTTT.

This clonotype counts as medium-sized. The chain is built from TRBV7-2 and TRBJ1-1; D ambiguous. The CDR3 has 13 residues. The ends were cut back, 1 base at V and 6 bases at J, with 9 bases in the middle. Germline V gives CDR1 SGHTA, CDR2 FQGNSA. Here the CDR3 DNA reads TGTGCCAGCAGCTTAGGTGGTGGTGCTGAAGCTTTCTTT. This translates into CASSLGGGAEAFF.

This clonotype occurred once. The chain joins TRBV28 to TRBJ2-7; 8 bases are shared with TRBD1. CDR1 and CDR2 (germline): MDHEN, SYDVKM. V was clipped by 7 bases and J by 5 bases; unmatched bases: 10. CDR3 size: 14 residues. CDR3 coding DNA: TGTGCCAGCATACCGACAGGGGACCCCCACGAGCAGTACTTC. Translating gives CASIPTGDPHEQYF. Filled out from reference TRBV28 and TRBJ2-7, the complete variable domain reads DVKVTQSSRYLVKRTGEKVFLECVQDMDHENMFWYRQDPGLGLRLIYFSYDVKMKEKGDIPEGYSVSREKKERFSLILESASTNQTSMYLCASIPTGDPHEQYFGPGTRLTVT.

In its sample, this clonotype was seen a few times. A read error may be the cause here, since a much bigger clone is one base away. The CDR3 coding sequence is TGTGCCAGCAGCCAAGATTGGGGGTACAATGGGCAGTTCTTC. This translates into CASSQDWGYNGQFF. The chain carries TRBV4-2 and TRBJ2-1; D is perhaps TRBD1 or TRBD2 (5 bases each). This CDR3 contains 14 residues. Germline assignment: CDR1 LGHNA and CDR2 YNFKEQ.

This clonotype was seen many times. V gene TRBV7-8 combines with J gene TRBJ1-1, with D unresolved. Germline V gives CDR1 SGHVS, CDR2 FQNEAQ. The germline V and J ends were trimmed by 1 base and 1 base, with 7 bases remaining between them. The CDR3 loop spans 14 amino acids. The CDR3 region is CASSLEGGNTEAFF. The CDR3 DNA reads as TGTGCCAGCAGCTTAGAAGGTGGGAACACTGAAGCTTTCTTT.

About this clonotype itself: A much more abundant neighbour one base away suggests this may be a read error. The rearrangement uses TRBV10-3 and TRBJ1-1, with 7 bases matching TRBD1. The CDR3 totals 13 residues. Germline values: CDR1 ENHRY, CDR2 SYGVKD. V shed 8 bases, J shed 3 bases, and the junction held 6 bases outside the gene matches. The CDR3 reads CAIAGQIDTEAFF. In DNA form, the CDR3 reads TGTGCCATCGCGGGACAGATAGACACTGAAGCTTTCTTT.